This T cell receptor (beta chain) stems from a study of Ad26.COV2.S vaccination and SARS-CoV-2 variants. Study overall: Intramuscularly, Ad26.COV2.S was given either once or twice, 56 days apart. Overall study results and limits: Similar non-spike TCR breadth was seen in vaccine and placebo recipients. The placebo group had lower spike-specific TCR breadth than the vaccine recipients did.

A word on this clone: Its antigen is still unknown. This sample includes further DNA sequences coding for the same CDR3.

Treatment meaning: 15 to 20 received Ad26.COV2.S at low or high dose, single or two shots; roughly five received placebo; per-sample allocation not given. The samples were gathered on day 63 after the first injection of vaccine or placebo. The CDR3 loop spans 15 amino acids. CDR1 and CDR2 (germline): SEHNR, FQNEAQ (reference sequence). Trimming stripped 5 bases from V and 0 bases from J, with 12 bases between. The repertoire was sequenced with immunoSEQ multiplex PCR; TCRdb's copy has only in-frame clones and lacks some. The repertoire holds about 350,000 clones, roughly 81% seen once, with around 3% in the top ten.

The V gene is TRBV7-9, the J gene TRBJ2-3; D gene ambiguous. The sequence came from a person between 18 and 65 years old who received the Ad26.COV2.S COVID-19 vaccine or a placebo. This sample comprised peripheral blood, obtained in a trial of Ad26.COV2.S vaccine versus placebo. CDR3 coding DNA: TGTGCCAGCAGCCCCCCCGGCGTAAGCACAGATACGCAGTATTTT. This encodes CASSPPGVSTDTQYF.